The 10 T cell receptor beta chains presented below share a single source sample, sequenced in a study of T cells in Graves' hyperthyroidism and ophthalmopathy. RNA transcripts were the template for amplifying TCR beta CDR3 regions. HTBI primers were the set used in a first-round RT-PCR of the TCR CDR3. TCRdb reprocessed the multiplex PCR reads with MiXCR, giving one entry per CDR3 protein. The table shows around 400,000 distinct CDR3 sequences, with roughly 14% occurring only once. Sequencing was performed on blood. These receptors were obtained from a woman in her late teens or twenties with Graves' hyperthyroidism that later progressed to Graves' ophthalmopathy.

This clonotype was recorded a few times. The chain recombines TRBV7-9 with TRBJ2-1; D is uncertain. CDR1 and CDR2 from the germline V gene are SEHNR and FQNEAQ (reference sequence). Trimming left V 4 bases short and J 3 bases short, with 4 bases between. The length of the CDR3 is 12 residues. CDR3 DNA: TGTGCCAGCAGCTCCCACTACAATGAGCAGTTCTTC. Its protein is CASSSHYNEQFF.

In DNA, the CDR3 is TGTGCCAGCAGTTTAAGGGTAGCCAAAAACATTCAGTACTTC. Residues: CASSLRVAKNIQYF. J is TRBJ2-4 and V is TRBV28; D unclear. Germline CDR1 is MDHEN and CDR2 is SYDVKM. The CDR3 is made up of 14 amino acids. Trimming shortened V by 2 bases and J by 0 bases, and 5 bases separated the two germline ends.

The table lists this clonotype with many counts. The J gene is TRBJ1-6, the V gene TRBV10-2; TRBD1 aligns across 9 bases. CDR1 and CDR2 (germline): WSHSY, SAAADI. The CDR3 totals 14 residues. With V trimmed by 3 bases and J by 9 bases, 3 bases remained unmatched. This CDR3 is CASSEGTGPSPLHF. The CDR3 DNA sequence: TGCGCCAGCAGTGAAGGGACAGGGCCTTCACCCCTCCACTTT.

The J gene is TRBJ2-6, the V gene TRBV6-2 or TRBV6-3; D is unresolved. The CDR3 consists of 15 residues. Trimming cost V 10 bases and J 1 base, with 14 bases left between them. Germline V gene data show CDR1 as MNHEY and CDR2 as SVGEGT. Here the CDR3 DNA reads TGTGCCACCTCAGCCCCTCAGTCTGGGGCCAACGTCCTGACTTTC. Translation gives CATSAPQSGANVLTF.

This clonotype has ten or more counts. The chain carries TRBV20-1 and TRBJ2-1; tentative D call: TRBD2 (5 bases). The V gene's germline CDR1 is DFQATT and CDR2 SNEGSKA (reference sequence). V was clipped by 1 base and J by 1 base, with 8 bases between them. The CDR3 loop spans 14 amino acids. CDR3 loop: CSARAEGSYNEQFF. CDR3 coding DNA: TGCAGTGCTAGAGCTGAGGGTTCCTACAATGAGCAGTTCTTC.

This clonotype was recorded at least ten times. The V and J genes are TRBV3-1 and TRBJ2-1, with D hard to call. The CDR3 consists of 14 residues. Germline assignment: CDR1 LGHDT and CDR2 YNNKEL (reference sequence). Trimming cost V 4 bases and J 0 bases, with 7 bases left between them. CDR3 sequence (DNA): TGTGCCAGCAGCCCGTGGAGCTCCTACAATGAGCAGTTCTTC. Translation: CASSPWSSYNEQFF.

The chain is built from TRBV15 and TRBJ1-4; the D gene is possibly TRBD1 (5 bases). The CDR3 loop spans 19 amino acids. Germline V lookup: CDR1 LNHNV, CDR2 YYDKDF (reference sequence). Trimming cost V 0 bases and J 0 bases, with 17 bases left between them. The chain's CDR3 is CATSRDLLGGDTTNEKLFF. The CDR3 DNA reads as TGTGCCACCAGCAGAGATTTGTTGGGGGGGGATACAACTAATGAAAAACTGTTTTTT.

A word on this clonotype: Sequence at one end of the junction differs from germline and may be a read error. This rearrangement joins TRBV7-7 to TRBJ2-2; tentatively, D is TRBD2 (5 bases). Per germline, CDR1 SSHAT and CDR2 FNYEAQ (reference sequence). The CDR3 has 13 residues. The CDR3 bases are TGTGCTAGCAGCTTAGCGCCCAGCGCGGAGCTGTTTTTT. Its protein is CASSLAPSAELFF.

The rearrangement joins TRBV4-1 to TRBJ2-1; TRBD2 might be the D (5 bases). The CDR3 is 12 residues long. V lost 3 bases and J 10 bases, leaving 10 bases between the germline ends. CDR1 and CDR2 from the germline V gene are MGHRA and YSYEKL. CDR3 in amino acids: CASSQETKEQFF. DNA for the CDR3: TGCGCCAGCAGCCAGGAGACTAAAGAGCAGTTCTTC.

This rearrangement joins TRBV5-5 to TRBJ2-1; either TRBD1 or TRBD2 may supply D (6 bases each). Between the trimmed V and J ends, which lost 0 bases and 7 bases, there was a span of 14 bases. The CDR3 is made up of 15 amino acids. Germline V CDR1 and CDR2: SGHKS, YYEKEE (reference sequence). CDR3 sequence reads: CASSLDPGARNEQFF. In DNA form, the CDR3 reads TGTGCCAGCAGCTTGGATCCGGGGGCACGGAATGAGCAGTTCTTC. The full variable domain, with the rest looked up from reference TRBV5-5 and TRBJ2-1, is DAGVTQSPTHLIKTRGQQVTLRCSPISGHKSVSWYQQVLGQGPQFIFQYYEKEERGRGNFPDRFSARQFPNYSSELNVNALLLGDSALYLCASSLDPGARNEQFFGPGTRLTVL.